A selection of T cell receptor beta chains follows, all from one sample in a study of T cell clonotyping in hematopoietic cell transplantation. Assay: immunoSEQ multiplex PCR; the TCRdb copy retains only in-frame clones and omits some. The sample holds 13,000 or so clones, roughly 84% seen once. This material consisted of peripheral blood mononuclear cells, taken before stem cell transplant. The receptors originated from a man aged 55 to 70 with acute myeloid leukemia. Some clones in this sample may be carry-over from other donors' samples. Both conserved end residues are part of each CDR3. A D gene is named only where the DNA matches it firmly. Not all rows give a size; the values are once, few, many and, for expanded clones, a class.

D: NA
V: TRBV7-9
size: NA
J: TRBJ1-3
DNA: TGTGCCAGCAGCTTAAACGGGGGAAACACCATATATTTT
CDR3: CASSLNGGNTIYF

D: TRBD1
V: TRBV6-5
size: NA
J: TRBJ1-2
DNA: TGTGCCAGCAGAGCGGACAGGGGCCCATCCTATGGCTACACCTTC
CDR3: CASRADRGPSYGYTF

D: NA
V: TRBV19
size: NA
J: TRBJ2-7
DNA: TGTGCCAGTAGTATAGTGGGGCAGACCTACGAGCAGTACTTC
CDR3: CASSIVGQTYEQYF

D: NA
V: TRBV6-5
size: NA
J: TRBJ1-5
DNA: TGTGCCAGCAAGGAGGGAGGTAGCAATCAGCCCCAGCATTTT
CDR3: CASKEGGSNQPQHF

D: NA
V: TRBV7-6
size: NA
J: TRBJ1-3
DNA: TGTGCCAGCAGCTTAGAAGCGGGACCTCGTGTCACCATATATTTT
CDR3: CASSLEAGPRVTIYF

D: TRBD2
V: TRBV19
size: NA
J: TRBJ2-3
DNA: TGTGCCAGTAGTAAGAGGACTAGTGGCTCGGATACGCAGTATTTT
CDR3: CASSKRTSGSDTQYF

D: NA
V: TRBV6-1
size: NA
J: TRBJ1-2
DNA: TGTGCCAGCAGGATCACAGGGAGGGATGGCTACACCTTC
CDR3: CASRITGRDGYTF

D: NA
V: TRBV29-1
size: NA
J: TRBJ2-5
DNA: TGCAGCGCAATGACAGAGACCCAGTACTTC
CDR3: CSAMTETQYF

D: NA
V: TRBV2
size: NA
J: TRBJ2-7
DNA: TGTGCCAGCAGTCGCTCACAGGCCCACGAGCAGTACTTC
CDR3: CASSRSQAHEQYF

D: NA
V: TRBV7-6
size: NA
J: TRBJ2-5
DNA: TGTGCCAGCAGCGGCTGGGGGGTCCAAGAGACCCAGTACTTC
CDR3: CASSGWGVQETQYF

D: NA
V: TRBV6-1
size: NA
J: TRBJ2-5
DNA: TGTGCCAGCAGTGACTTCTCTGGCCAAGAGACCCAGTACTTC
CDR3: CASSDFSGQETQYF

D: NA
V: TRBV28
size: few
J: TRBJ1-1
DNA: TGTGCCAGCACCACTGGGGCATACCGGAACACTGAAGCTTTCTTT
CDR3: CASTTGAYRNTEAFF

D: TRBD1
V: TRBV5-1
size: NA
J: TRBJ1-1
DNA: TGCGCCAGCAGCCACAGGGGGGAGGACACTGAAGCTTTCTTT
CDR3: CASSHRGEDTEAFF

D: NA
V: TRBV28
size: few
J: TRBJ1-1
DNA: TGTGCCAGCAGTCAAGTCCTGGACACTGAAGCTTTCTTT
CDR3: CASSQVLDTEAFF

D: NA
V: TRBV6-1
size: NA
J: TRBJ1-1
DNA: TGTGCCAGCAGTGAAGGTGGAGGTCCGGGAGCTTTCTTT
CDR3: CASSEGGGPGAFF

D: NA
V: TRBV2
size: NA
J: TRBJ1-1
DNA: TGTGCCAGCAGTGAATATGCAGGGGTGACTGAAGCTTTCTTT
CDR3: CASSEYAGVTEAFF

D: TRBD1
V: TRBV5-6
size: NA
J: TRBJ1-2
DNA: TGTGCCAGCAGTTTAAGGACAGGGGCCTATGGCTACACCTTC
CDR3: CASSLRTGAYGYTF

D: TRBD2
V: TRBV7-2
size: NA
J: TRBJ2-2
DNA: TGTGCCAGCAGCTTAGTACTAGCGGGGACCGGGGAGCTGTTTTTT
CDR3: CASSLVLAGTGELFF

D: TRBD1
V: TRBV10-3
size: once
J: TRBJ1-1
DNA: TGTGCCATCAGTGAGCCGGGACAGGGGATGAACACTGAAGCTTTCTTT
CDR3: CAISEPGQGMNTEAFF

D: NA
V: TRBV27
size: NA
J: TRBJ2-5
DNA: TGTGCCAGCAGTGGGGACGGGGGCGGGGAGACCCAGTACTTC
CDR3: CASSGDGGGETQYF

D: NA
V: TRBV5-1
size: NA
J: TRBJ1-4
DNA: TGCGCCAGCAGCGTATCTTCCGAGGAGAAACTGTTTTTT
CDR3: CASSVSSEEKLFF

D: NA
V: TRBV5-1
size: NA
J: TRBJ2-3
DNA: TGCGCCAGCAGCCCACGGAGCGGAGATACGCAGTATTTT
CDR3: CASSPRSGDTQYF

D: TRBD1
V: TRBV6-4
size: once
J: TRBJ2-4
DNA: TGTGCCAGCAGTGAGGGACAGGGTGGCGGTAACATTCAGTACTTC
CDR3: CASSEGQGGGNIQYF

D: NA
V: TRBV5-4
size: NA
J: TRBJ2-2
DNA: TGTGCCAGCAGCTTGTTGGCAGGGAACACCGGGGAGCTGTTTTTT
CDR3: CASSLLAGNTGELFF

D: NA
V: TRBV7-6
size: NA
J: TRBJ2-2
DNA: TGTGCCAGCAGATACCCGGGCCCAAGGGACGGGGAGCTGTTTTTT
CDR3: CASRYPGPRDGELFF

D: TRBD1
V: TRBV2
size: NA
J: TRBJ2-7
DNA: TGTGCCAGCACCCTCGGGACAGCCTACTACGAGCAGTACTTC
CDR3: CASTLGTAYYEQYF

D: NA
V: TRBV5-1
size: NA
J: TRBJ1-4
DNA: TGCGCCAGCAGCCCTACCTCCGACTCAGGGCCGATCCCTCCAACTAATGAAAAACTGTTTTTT
CDR3: CASSPTSDSGPIPPTNEKLFF

D: NA
V: TRBV30
size: NA
J: TRBJ2-3
DNA: TGTGCCTGGGAGGTCGGGCGCGGAGATACGCAGTATTTT
CDR3: CAWEVGRGDTQYF

D: NA
V: TRBV12-2
size: NA
J: TRBJ2-7
DNA: TGTGCAAGTCGCTTAGTAAGACAGGGTTACGAGCAGTACTTC
CDR3: CASRLVRQGYEQYF

D: TRBD1
V: TRBV9
size: few
J: TRBJ1-1
DNA: TGTGCCAGCAGCGTAACAGGGGGAACAGTGACTGAAGCTTTCTTT
CDR3: CASSVTGGTVTEAFF

D: TRBD1
V: TRBV4-3
size: NA
J: TRBJ1-1
DNA: TGCGCCAGCAGCCAAGTTGGGCCCGGGACAGTCGCTTTCTTT
CDR3: CASSQVGPGTVAFF

D: NA
V: TRBV5-1
size: NA
J: TRBJ2-5
DNA: TGCGCCAGCAGCTTGGCCGGAACAGCATTCCAAGAGACCCAGTACTTC
CDR3: CASSLAGTAFQETQYF

D: TRBD1
V: TRBV9
size: NA
J: TRBJ2-3
DNA: TGTGCCAGCAGCGTTGGTCCAGGGGGTAACACAGATACGCAGTATTTT
CDR3: CASSVGPGGNTDTQYF

D: TRBD1
V: TRBV6-1
size: NA
J: TRBJ1-4
DNA: TGTGCCAGCAGCCCCTCGGACAGGCATAATGAAAAACTGTTTTTT
CDR3: CASSPSDRHNEKLFF

D: NA
V: TRBV7-2
size: NA
J: TRBJ2-7
DNA: TGTGCCAGCAGCGCCGTAGAAGGGCCCTACGAGCAGTACTTC
CDR3: CASSAVEGPYEQYF

D: NA
V: TRBV4-3
size: few
J: TRBJ2-7
DNA: TGCGCCAGCAGCCAAGACGCATCAGGCGGCCACGAGCAGTACTTC
CDR3: CASSQDASGGHEQYF

D: NA
V: TRBV27
size: NA
J: TRBJ1-2
DNA: TGTGCCAGCAGTTTCAGACAGGATTATAACTATGGCTACACCTTC
CDR3: CASSFRQDYNYGYTF

D: TRBD1
V: TRBV5-1
size: NA
J: TRBJ2-1
DNA: TGCGCCAGCAGCCCGACGACAGGGTGGACCTACAATGAGCAGTTCTTC
CDR3: CASSPTTGWTYNEQFF

D: NA
V: TRBV5-1
size: once
J: TRBJ1-2
DNA: TGCGCCAGCATGAGGGCAGAGGCTTATGGCTACACCTTC
CDR3: CASMRAEAYGYTF

D: NA
V: TRBV7-8
size: NA
J: TRBJ2-3
DNA: TGTGCCAGCAGCCATGCCAGGGGGGCGCTTACAGATACGCAGTATTTT
CDR3: CASSHARGALTDTQYF